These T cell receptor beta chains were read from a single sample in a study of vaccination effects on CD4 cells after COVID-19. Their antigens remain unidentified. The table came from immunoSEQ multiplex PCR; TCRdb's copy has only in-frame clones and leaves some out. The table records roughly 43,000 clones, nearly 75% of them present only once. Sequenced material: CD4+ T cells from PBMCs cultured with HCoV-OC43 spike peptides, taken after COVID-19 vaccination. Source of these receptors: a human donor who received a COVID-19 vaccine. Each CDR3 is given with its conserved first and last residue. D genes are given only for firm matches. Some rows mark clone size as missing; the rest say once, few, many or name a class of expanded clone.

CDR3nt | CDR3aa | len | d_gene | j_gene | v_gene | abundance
TGCGCCAGCAGCCTGCGGACAGCTGGCGCCGAGCAGTACTTC | CASSLRTAGAEQYF | 14 | . | TRBJ2-7 | TRBV5-1 | once
TGTGCCACCCCGGTAACTGAAGCTTTCTTT | CATPVTEAFF | 10 | . | TRBJ1-1 | TRBV24-1 | .
TGTGCCAGCCGCACCCAGGGGTTGAGCAACACCATATATTTT | CASRTQGLSNTIYF | 14 | . | TRBJ1-3 | TRBV11-2 | .
TGTGCCAGTACCCTAGGGGGACAGGGGGCCGGGGAGCTGTTTTTT | CASTLGGQGAGELFF | 15 | TRBD1 | TRBJ2-2 | TRBV19 | .
TGTGGCGCGGGGGGATCAGCGTATGGCTACACCTTC | CGAGGSAYGYTF | 12 | . | TRBJ1-2 | TRBV28 | .
TGTGCCTGGACAAAGACAGGGCTCTACGAGCAGTACTTC | CAWTKTGLYEQYF | 13 | TRBD1 | TRBJ2-7 | TRBV5-4 | .
TGTGCCAGCAGCTTTGGTGGGACCGGGGAGCTGTTTTTT | CASSFGGTGELFF | 13 | . | TRBJ2-2 | TRBV7-9 | once
TGTGCCAGCAGTTACTCCGGTGAAAAACTGTTTTTT | CASSYSGEKLFF | 12 | . | TRBJ1-4 | TRBV6-5 | .
TGTGCCAGCAGTTTAGCGGCTAGCGGGGGGGATACGCAGTATTTT | CASSLAASGGDTQYF | 15 | TRBD2 | TRBJ2-3 | TRBV28 | .
TGTGCCAGCAGCTCGTTCCCGGGACTAGCGGGAGGGAACACCGGGGAGCTGTTTTTT | CASSSFPGLAGGNTGELFF | 19 | TRBD2 | TRBJ2-2 | TRBV5-6 | .
TGTGCCAGCAGCGTAAACCCCCAAGAGACCCAGTACTTC | CASSVNPQETQYF | 13 | . | TRBJ2-5 | TRBV9 | .
TGTGCCACCAGCAGGGACAGGGGGGATACTGAAGCTTTCTTT | CATSRDRGDTEAFF | 14 | TRBD1 | TRBJ1-1 | TRBV15 | .
TGTGCCAGCAGTGAAGGAGGAGTTGGCTACACCTTC | CASSEGGVGYTF | 12 | . | TRBJ1-2 | TRBV6-1 | .
TGTGCCAGCAAAGGGACATTTATCTTCCCCCTCCACTTT | CASKGTFIFPLHF | 13 | . | TRBJ1-6 | TRBV6-5 | .
TGTGCCAGCAGCTTAGGACAGGCAAGCTCTGGAAACACCATATATTTT | CASSLGQASSGNTIYF | 16 | . | TRBJ1-3 | TRBV7-8 | .
TGTGCCAGCAGACCCCGTAGGGGGGGCACTGAAGCTTTCTTT | CASRPRRGGTEAFF | 14 | . | TRBJ1-1 | TRBV6-5 | .
TGTGCCAGTAGTCAAACAGGGGCCTACGAGCAGTACTTC | CASSQTGAYEQYF | 13 | TRBD1 | TRBJ2-7 | TRBV19 | .
TGTGCCAGCAGCTTATCGACAGGGACGGGTAGGGAGACCCAGTACTTC | CASSLSTGTGRETQYF | 16 | TRBD1 | TRBJ2-5 | TRBV7-8 | .
TGTGCCAGCAGTGAATTGGCACCCGGGGGCACTGAAGCTTTCTTT | CASSELAPGGTEAFF | 15 | . | TRBJ1-1 | TRBV25-1 | .
TGTGCCAGTAGTATAGACGGATTTAGCACTGAAGCTTTCTTT | CASSIDGFSTEAFF | 14 | . | TRBJ1-1 | TRBV19 | .
TGCGCCAGCAGCGAGGGCCCCGGGCAGCCCCAGCATTTT | CASSEGPGQPQHF | 13 | . | TRBJ1-5 | TRBV5-1 | .
TGTGCCAGTGTGAAACAGACGACTGGAAACACCATATATTTT | CASVKQTTGNTIYF | 14 | . | TRBJ1-3 | TRBV2 | .
TGTGCCAGCAGCTCAAACGGGGACACCGGGGAGCTGTTTTTT | CASSSNGDTGELFF | 14 | . | TRBJ2-2 | TRBV11-3 | .
TGTGCCAGTAGTTCGACAGCGAACACTGAAGCTTTCTTT | CASSSTANTEAFF | 13 | . | TRBJ1-1 | TRBV19 | few
TGTGCCATCAGTGGGTTAGGGTACAATGAGCAGTTCTTC | CAISGLGYNEQFF | 13 | . | TRBJ2-1 | TRBV10-3 | .
TGTGCCAGTAAAAGGAACCCTGGGGCCAACGTCCTGACTTTC | CASKRNPGANVLTF | 14 | . | TRBJ2-6 | TRBV19 | .
TGTGCCAGCAGCCGCAAGGCGACTAGCGGGAGTGCAAGCTCCTACGAGCAGTACTTC | CASSRKATSGSASSYEQYF | 19 | TRBD2 | TRBJ2-7 | TRBV14 | .
TGTGCCAGCAGTGAATCCCTCTTCTCCGGTGAAAAACTGTTTTTT | CASSESLFSGEKLFF | 15 | . | TRBJ1-4 | TRBV6-1 | .
TGTGCCAGCAGTTACTACGGATCTGTTGAAAAACTGTTTTTT | CASSYYGSVEKLFF | 14 | . | TRBJ1-4 | TRBV6-2/TRBV6-3 | .
TGTGCCAGTAGTCTAAAGACAGGGGGCTTTGGCTATGGCTACACCTTC | CASSLKTGGFGYGYTF | 16 | TRBD1 | TRBJ1-2 | TRBV19 | .
TGTGCCAGCAGCCAGGACAGGCGAACGCAGTATTTT | CASSQDRRTQYF | 12 | TRBD1 | TRBJ2-3 | TRBV2 | .
TGTGCCAGCAGCGTGTCCGGGACAGGACATCAGCCCCAGCATTTT | CASSVSGTGHQPQHF | 15 | TRBD1 | TRBJ1-5 | TRBV5-6 | .
TGTGCCAGCAGCTTAGAAGGAAGTTCACCCCTCCACTTT | CASSLEGSSPLHF | 13 | . | TRBJ1-6 | TRBV11-2 | .
TGTGCCTTAGGGACTAGCAATCAGCCCCAGCATTTT | CALGTSNQPQHF | 12 | . | TRBJ1-5 | TRBV19 | .
TGTGCCAGCAGCACCCAGGGGGAAAAACTGTTTTTT | CASSTQGEKLFF | 12 | . | TRBJ1-4 | TRBV3-1/TRBV3-2 | once
TGTGCCAGCAGTGAACAGAAGGTGAGCAATCAGCCCCAGCATTTT | CASSEQKVSNQPQHF | 15 | . | TRBJ1-5 | TRBV6-1 | .
TGTGCCAGCTCACCGTTCCCAGACAGGGGGCGACTCGATCATGAAAAACTGTTTTTT | CASSPFPDRGRLDHEKLFF | 19 | TRBD1 | TRBJ1-4 | TRBV18 | .
TGTGCCAGCAGTTACTCTACAGGGAAGGTTGGGGAGACCCAGTACTTC | CASSYSTGKVGETQYF | 16 | . | TRBJ2-5 | TRBV6-6 | .
TGTGCCAGCAGTCTCCAGGGGACCGGGGAGCTGTTTTTT | CASSLQGTGELFF | 13 | . | TRBJ2-2 | TRBV2 | .
TGCGCCAGCAGCCCCCTCCAGGGCGGGACCGGGGAGCTGTTTTTT | CASSPLQGGTGELFF | 15 | . | TRBJ2-2 | TRBV5-1 | .
TGTGCCAGCAGCCCGACGGGGGGGGTAGGCACTGAAGCTTTCTTT | CASSPTGGVGTEAFF | 15 | . | TRBJ1-1 | TRBV14 | .
TGTGCCAGCAGTGTTAGCGTCCAAGAGACCCAGTACTTC | CASSVSVQETQYF | 13 | . | TRBJ2-5 | TRBV2 | once
TGTGCCAGCAGCGCATCCCAGGGGAACACTGAAGCTTTCTTT | CASSASQGNTEAFF | 14 | . | TRBJ1-1 | TRBV5-6 | .